This TCR beta chain emerged from a study of T cell responses to AZD1222 COVID-19 vaccine. Notes on the study in general: Most donors were white British, females outnumbered males, and clonal diversity was possibly underestimated. Elevations in Spike-specific TCR breadth and depth followed administration of two AZD1222 doses.

With respect to this clone: Its matching antigen is unknown.

The germline CDR1 and CDR2 sequences are MNHEY and SVGAGI. CDR3 length: 13 amino acids. V was trimmed by 5 bases and J by 1 base, leaving 6 bases between them. Investigators merged groups given second doses at roughly 4 or roughly 12 weeks. Produced via immunoSEQ multiplex PCR; TCRdb's table is partial and in-frame only. This sample has about 140,000 clones, with 92% found just once. The chain is built from TRBV6-5 and TRBJ1-5; D ambiguous. This TCR came from an adult who received the AZD1222 COVID-19 vaccine. The input for sequencing was peripheral blood, taken 28 days after the second AZD1222 dose. The CDR3, as DNA: TGTGCCAGCAGTAATTTGAGCAATCAGCCCCAGCATTTT. Protein sequence: CASSNLSNQPQHF.